The next 27 T cell receptor beta chains were all read from a single sample in a study of blood T cell repertoires in COVID-19. TCRdb's table, derived via immunoSEQ multiplex PCR, lists solely in-frame clones and lacks some. The table shows more than 200,000 clones, with approximately 80% occurring only once. Sequenced material: PBMCs or T cells enriched from blood (not recorded which). The receptors here all came from a man aged 25 to 40 with acute COVID-19.

The V and J genes are TRBV6-5 and TRBJ2-5; tentatively, D is TRBD2 (6 bases). Germline V gene lookup returns CDR1 MNHEY and CDR2 SVGAGI. There are 14 residues in the CDR3. Trimming stripped 4 bases from V and 5 bases from J, with 14 bases between. This CDR3 reads CASSSRGAAETQYF. The CDR3 DNA reads TGTGCCAGCAGTTCCCGCGGGGCAGCGGAGACCCAGTACTTC.

This chain connects TRBV4-1 to TRBJ1-1; D gene unclear. The CDR3 sequence is 14 residues long. The germline V gene has CDR1 MGHRA and CDR2 YSYEKL. V lost 3 bases to trimming and J lost 10 bases, with 18 bases between them. The CDR3 nucleotides read TGCGCCAGCAGCCACCCGGGTGTCGGGGTTGTAGCTTTCTTT. It specifies CASSHPGVGVVAFF.

Here the CDR3 reads CASSLVEDQPQHF. CDR3 nucleotide sequence: TGTGCCAGCAGTTTAGTAGAGGATCAGCCCCAGCATTTT. The chain uses TRBV12-3 or TRBV12-4 and TRBJ1-5; D remains unclear. Trimming shortened V by 1 base and J by 5 bases, and 6 bases separated the two germline ends. The CDR3 contains 13 residues.

The chain uses TRBV4-1 and TRBJ2-7; TRBD2 aligns across 7 bases. CDR1 is MGHRA and CDR2 is YSYEKL in the germline V gene. The length of the CDR3 is 14 residues. V lost 3 bases to trimming and J lost 5 bases; unmatched junction nucleotides: 7. The CDR3 DNA reads TGCGCCAGCAGCCAGAGGGAGGGAGCCAACGAGCAGTACTTC. Translating it yields CASSQREGANEQYF.

The rearrangement joins TRBV12-3 or TRBV12-4 to TRBJ1-1; 9 bases align to TRBD1. V shed 5 bases, J shed 11 bases, and the junction held 6 bases outside the gene matches. This CDR3 spans 12 amino acids. The CDR3 DNA is TGTGCCAGCAGTACCCAGACAGGGGGGGCTTTCTTT. Residues: CASSTQTGGAFF.

This rearrangement joins TRBV27 to TRBJ1-2, with 9 bases identical to TRBD1. The CDR3 totals 14 residues. Germline CDR1 reads MNHEY; CDR2 reads SMNVEV (reference sequence). V gave up 6 bases and J gave up 3 bases; unmatched junction bases: 5. CDR3 region: CASSVQGADYGYTF. As DNA, the CDR3 is TGTGCCAGCAGCGTACAGGGGGCGGACTATGGCTACACCTTC.

This clone was found once. The chain carries TRBV7-9 and TRBJ2-5, with TRBD1 as a possible D gene (7 bases). In germline, CDR1 is SEHNR, CDR2 FQNEAQ (reference sequence). There are 14 residues in the CDR3. The ends were cut back, 4 bases at V and 7 bases at J, with 16 bases in the middle. CDR3 region: CASSYQGEAPTQYF. The CDR3 nucleotides are TGTGCCAGCAGCTACCAGGGGGAGGCCCCGACCCAGTACTTC.

The DNA of the CDR3 is TGCGCCAGCAGCTACGACAGGGTATGGAGTGAAGCTTTCTTT. It encodes CASSYDRVWSEAFF. V gene TRBV5-1 combines with J gene TRBJ1-1; 7 nucleotides line up with TRBD1. The CDR3 covers 14 residues. V trimming: 3 bases; J trimming: 7 bases; junction bases outside the gene matches: 9. Looked up from germline, CDR1 is SGHRS and CDR2 is YFSETQ.

The chain links TRBV6-4 to TRBJ1-1, with 7 positions matching TRBD1. This CDR3 region has 13 residues. Germline CDR1 reads MRHNA; CDR2 reads SNTAGT. V lost 5 bases to trimming and J lost 4 bases; unmatched junction nucleotides: 4. In DNA, the CDR3 is TGTGCCAGCAGTCTTACAGGGGTCACTGAAGCTTTCTTT. Protein: CASSLTGVTEAFF.

V and J are TRBV7-2 and TRBJ1-4; D gene ambiguous. The V end lost 3 bases, the J end lost 5 bases, and 13 bases lay between the germline ends. CDR1 is SGHTA, CDR2 FQGNSA, per germline. The CDR3 runs 15 residues. The CDR3, as DNA: TGTGCCAGCAGCTTCAGTCCACAGATGAATGAAAAACTGTTTTTT. Translated: CASSFSPQMNEKLFF.

The chain combines TRBV27 with TRBJ1-6; TRBD1 might be the D (6 bases). Germline CDR1 MNHEY, CDR2 SMNVEV (reference sequence). Trimming took off 3 bases at V and 9 bases at J, with 12 bases between the two ends. The CDR3 covers 14 residues. CDR3 bases: TGTGCCAGCAGTTTTTGGGGGCAAGTTTCACCCCTCCACTTT. It is translated as CASSFWGQVSPLHF.

This clone was counted between two and nine times. The chain carries TRBV5-5 and TRBJ1-6; no firm D call. Germline lookup yields CDR1 SGHKS and CDR2 YYEKEE (reference sequence). V shed 7 bases and J shed 7 bases, with 12 bases lying between them. This CDR3 contains 13 residues. CDR3 DNA sequence: TGTGCCAGCCAAACTAAGGTGAATTCACCCCTCCACTTT. The encoded protein is CASQTKVNSPLHF.

The V call is TRBV5-1, the J call TRBJ1-1; the match to TRBD1 covers 10 bases. The germline V gene has CDR1 SGHRS and CDR2 YFSETQ. This CDR3 spans 13 amino acids. Trimming removed 4 bases from V and 11 bases from J; junction bases left unmatched: 8. Here the CDR3 reads CASSTSGTGDAFF. The CDR3, as DNA: TGCGCCAGCAGCACATCCGGGACAGGGGACGCTTTCTTT.

The chain couples TRBV5-1 to TRBJ2-2, with TRBD1 matching 7 bases. Germline-derived CDR1 and CDR2 are SGHRS and YFSETQ. After removal of 4 bases from V and 1 base from J, the junction contained 4 bases not matched to a gene. The CDR3 length is 15 residues. The CDR3 protein is CASSTDRVNTGELFF. The DNA of the CDR3 is TGCGCCAGCAGCACCGACAGGGTGAACACCGGGGAGCTGTTTTTT.

This clone was seen ten or more times. V usage is TRBV5-4 and J usage is TRBJ1-6, with 11 bases identical to TRBD1. With 3 bases clipped from V and 8 bases from J, the junction kept 13 bases outside the gene matches. The germline gives CDR1 SGHNT, CDR2 YYREEE (reference sequence). The CDR3 is made up of 18 amino acids. The CDR3 region is CASSWTILGQGADSPLHF. DNA for the CDR3: TGTGCCAGCAGCTGGACTATTTTAGGACAGGGGGCGGATTCACCCCTCCACTTT. Filled out from reference TRBV5-4 and TRBJ1-6, the complete variable domain reads ETGVTQSPTHLIKTRGQQVTLRCSSQSGHNTVSWYQQALGQGPQFIFQYYREEENGRGNFPPRFSGLQFPNYSSELNVNALELDDSALYLCASSWTILGQGADSPLHFGNGTRLTVT.

The rearrangement joins TRBV5-1 to TRBJ1-4; tentative D call: TRBD1 (6 bases). Per germline, CDR1 SGHRS and CDR2 YFSETQ. There are 15 residues in the CDR3. The V end was cut by 4 bases, the J end by 8 bases, with 18 bases between. The DNA of the CDR3 is TGCGCCAGCAGCCCGTTTCGGGGGGCTGGGGAAAAACTGTTTTTT. It encodes CASSPFRGAGEKLFF.

This sequence joins TRBV2 and TRBJ1-2, with D perhaps matching TRBD1 (5 bases). The CDR3 sequence is 13 residues long. Germline V gene data show CDR1 as SNHLY and CDR2 as FYNNEI. Trimming stripped 6 bases from V and 6 bases from J, with 14 bases between. CDR3 loop: CASRWAGIDGYTF. The CDR3 DNA reads as TGTGCCAGCAGGTGGGCAGGGATAGATGGCTACACCTTC.

The table lists this clone with a few counts. The rearrangement links TRBV5-1 to TRBJ1-4; D gene ambiguous. CDR3 length equals 15 residues. Trimming removed 0 bases at V and 10 bases at J, with 16 bases between. Germline values: CDR1 SGHRS, CDR2 YFSETQ. This chain's CDR3 is CASSLESAASGKLFF. The CDR3 DNA follows: TGCGCCAGCAGCTTGGAGTCCGCCGCGTCGGGAAAACTGTTTTTT.

The rearrangement links TRBV16 to TRBJ1-5, with D possibly TRBD1 on 5 matching bases. The CDR3 contains 15 residues. Germline CDR1 and CDR2: KGHSY and FQNENV. Trimming removed 4 bases from V and 1 base from J, with 11 bases in between. The CDR3 DNA reads as TGTGCCAGCAGCCGCGGGGCGGGGAGCAATCAGCCCCAGCATTTT. This gives the protein CASSRGAGSNQPQHF.

The CDR3 coding sequence is TGTGCCAGCAGGCCGGGCGGCGCGGGGGGGCACGAGCAGTTCTTC. It translates to CASRPGGAGGHEQFF. The rearrangement links TRBV7-2 to TRBJ2-1; 9 positions agree with TRBD2. V was pared by 6 bases and J by 10 bases, with 13 bases of the junction left unmatched. The CDR3 totals 15 residues. Germline-derived CDR1 and CDR2 are SGHTA and FQGNSA.

This chain links TRBV18 with TRBJ1-1; tentatively, D is TRBD1 (6 bases). The CDR3 consists of 15 residues. V shed 3 bases and J shed 6 bases, with 17 bases lying between them. The germline V gene encodes CDR1 KGHSH and CDR2 LQKENI. In DNA form, the CDR3 reads TGTGCCAGCTCACCGGTGGCGGGGGCAAACGCTGAAGCTTTCTTT. As protein: CASSPVAGANAEAFF.

In this sample, this clone turned up once. The rearrangement joins TRBV2 to TRBJ1-2; no clear D gene. V dropped 6 bases and J dropped 5 bases, with 10 bases sitting between them. CDR3 length: 12 amino acids. Germline CDR1 SNHLY, CDR2 FYNNEI. The CDR3 loop reads CASRQPVYGYTF. CDR3 nucleotides: TGTGCCAGCAGACAGCCCGTATATGGCTACACCTTC.

Points on this clone: This same CDR3 is encoded by further DNA sequences in the sample. The V call is TRBV7-6, the J call TRBJ2-5, with TRBD2 as a possible D gene (5 bases). In germline, CDR1 is SGHVS, CDR2 FNYEAQ. This CDR3 region has 14 residues. Trimming shortened V by 1 base and J by 1 base, and 7 bases separated the two germline ends. The CDR3 nucleotides are TGTGCCAGCAGCTTAGGAGGGCCCCAAGAGACCCAGTACTTC. It specifies CASSLGGPQETQYF.

This clone was counted between two and nine times. The rearrangement joins TRBV10-2 to TRBJ1-2; TRBD1 aligns across 7 bases. V shed 0 bases and J 0 bases; nucleotides not matched to a gene: 7. The V gene's germline CDR1 is WSHSY and CDR2 SAAADI. The CDR3 length is 17 residues. CDR3 sequence (DNA): TGCGCCAGCAGTGAGTCGAGGACAGGCCTAACTAACTATGGCTACACCTTC. This encodes CASSESRTGLTNYGYTF.

The chain has TRBV2 and TRBJ2-2; a possible D gene is TRBD1 (5 bases). CDR1 and CDR2 (germline): SNHLY, FYNNEI. Trimming shortened V by 6 bases and J by 7 bases, and 12 bases separated the two germline ends. The length of the CDR3 is 13 residues. The CDR3 here is CASSQTQGGELFF. CDR3 DNA: TGTGCCAGCAGCCAGACCCAGGGCGGGGAGCTGTTTTTT.

V is TRBV7-2 and J is TRBJ2-7, with D perhaps matching TRBD1 (5 bases). Germline values: CDR1 SGHTA, CDR2 FQGNSA. The CDR3 is 17 amino acids. With 2 bases removed from V and 2 bases from J, the gap between germline ends came to 19 bases. CDR3 amino acids: CASSLLSLGAQTYEQYF. CDR3 DNA sequence: TGTGCCAGCAGCTTACTCTCTCTAGGGGCTCAGACCTACGAGCAGTACTTC.

In this sample, this clone turned up once. This chain uses TRBV4-1 with TRBJ2-7; 7 bases match TRBD1. Trimming removed 0 bases from V and 3 bases from J; junction bases left unmatched: 5. Germline CDR1 reads MGHRA; CDR2 reads YSYEKL. The CDR3 is 15 amino acids. CDR3 nucleotide sequence: TGCGCCAGCAGCCAAGAGTGGACAGGATTCTACGAGCAGTACTTC. Protein product: CASSQEWTGFYEQYF.